The rows below give T cell receptor beta chains drawn from one sample of a study of cytomegalovirus exposure and HLA in healthy donors. Assay used: immunoSEQ multiplex PCR; TCRdb lists only in-frame clones, some missing. The repertoire holds 75,000 or so clones, with 60% to 75% as singletons. The sequenced material came from PBMCs. The receptors stem from a man in his forties in good health and CMV-seropositive. Both conserved end residues are part of each CDR3. The D gene is left open where the match is weak. Where a row states a size, it is once, few, many or the class of an expanded clone; other rows omit it.

>.|TRBV15|TRBD1|TRBJ2-1
CATLGQGRDEQFF
TGTGCCACCCTGGGACAGGGACGTGATGAGCAGTTCTTC
>once|TRBV19|TRBD1|TRBJ2-5
CASSIVQGANQETQYF
TGTGCCAGTAGTATCGTTCAGGGGGCGAACCAAGAGACCCAGTACTTC
>.|TRBV28|.|TRBJ1-5
CASSLLREGQPQHF
TGTGCCAGCAGTCTTCTCAGGGAAGGGCAGCCCCAGCATTTT
>.|TRBV9|TRBD2|TRBJ2-1
CASSPWGGGNEQFF
TGTGCCAGCAGCCCGTGGGGCGGGGGCAATGAGCAGTTCTTC
>few|TRBV19|.|TRBJ1-3
CASSRQFSSGNTIYF
TGTGCCAGTAGCAGACAATTTTCCTCTGGAAACACCATATATTTT
>.|TRBV4-3|.|TRBJ1-1
CASSQDIYGEAFF
TGCGCCAGCAGCCAAGATATTTACGGTGAAGCTTTCTTT
>.|TRBV5-1|.|TRBJ2-1
CASNPSGGVTYNEQFF
TGCGCCAGCAATCCCTCCGGCGGGGTCACCTACAATGAGCAGTTCTTC
>.|TRBV30|.|TRBJ2-2
CAWSVSGSDTGELFF
TGTGCCTGGAGTGTATCGGGTTCGGACACCGGGGAGCTGTTTTTT
>.|TRBV19|TRBD1|TRBJ2-7
CASSIGQGRSNEQYF
TGTGCCAGTAGTATAGGACAGGGGAGAAGCAACGAGCAGTACTTC
>few|TRBV5-1|.|TRBJ1-1
CASSLGLADEAFF
TGCGCCAGCAGCTTAGGATTGGCGGATGAAGCTTTCTTT
>.|TRBV28|.|TRBJ2-3
CASIGGRDTQYF
TGTGCCAGCATCGGCGGGCGTGATACGCAGTATTTT
>.|TRBV30|.|TRBJ1-1
CAWSVNLNTEAFF
TGTGCCTGGAGTGTAAACTTGAACACTGAAGCTTTCTTT
>.|TRBV19|.|TRBJ1-5
CASSIDRARDNRRQPQHF
TGTGCCAGTAGTATAGATCGGGCCCGGGACAACCGGAGGCAGCCCCAGCATTTT
>.|TRBV5-5|TRBD1|TRBJ2-2
CASSADRGRAGELFF
TGTGCCAGCAGCGCGGACAGGGGAAGGGCCGGGGAGCTGTTTTTT
>.|TRBV2|.|TRBJ1-1
CASLRRGAMNTEAFF
TGTGCCAGCCTTAGACGGGGGGCTATGAACACTGAAGCTTTCTTT
>.|TRBV2|TRBD2|TRBJ2-7
CASRGAGGPYEQYF
TGTGCCAGCAGGGGAGCGGGGGGGCCCTACGAGCAGTACTTC